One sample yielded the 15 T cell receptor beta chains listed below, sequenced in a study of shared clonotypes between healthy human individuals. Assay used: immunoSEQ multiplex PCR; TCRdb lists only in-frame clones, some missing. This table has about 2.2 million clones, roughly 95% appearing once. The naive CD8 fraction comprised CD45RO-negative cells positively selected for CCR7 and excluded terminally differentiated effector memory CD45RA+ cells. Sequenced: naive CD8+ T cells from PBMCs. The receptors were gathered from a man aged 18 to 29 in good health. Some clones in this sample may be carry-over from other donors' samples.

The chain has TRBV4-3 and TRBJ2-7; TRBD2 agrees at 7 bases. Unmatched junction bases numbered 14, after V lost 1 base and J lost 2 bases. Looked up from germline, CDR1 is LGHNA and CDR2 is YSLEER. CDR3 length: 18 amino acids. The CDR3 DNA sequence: TGCGCCAGCAGCCAAGTGGCGTGGGGGGAGGGGACTACCTACGAGCAGTACTTC. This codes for CASSQVAWGEGTTYEQYF.

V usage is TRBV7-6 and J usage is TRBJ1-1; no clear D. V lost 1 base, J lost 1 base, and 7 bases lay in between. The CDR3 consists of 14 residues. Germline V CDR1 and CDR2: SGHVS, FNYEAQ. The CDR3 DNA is TGTGCCAGCAGCTTAGGGCTTAGGAACACTGAAGCTTTCTTT. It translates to CASSLGLRNTEAFF.

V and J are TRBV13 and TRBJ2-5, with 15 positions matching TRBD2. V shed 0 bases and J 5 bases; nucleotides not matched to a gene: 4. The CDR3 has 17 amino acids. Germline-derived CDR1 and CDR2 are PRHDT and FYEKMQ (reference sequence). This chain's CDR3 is CASSLGGLAGGGETQYF. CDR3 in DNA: TGTGCCAGCAGCTTAGGGGGACTAGCGGGAGGAGGTGAGACCCAGTACTTC.

CDR3: CASSLTRDTSYNEQFF. In nucleotides, the CDR3 is TGTGCCAGCAGCTTAACGCGGGATACATCCTACAATGAGCAGTTCTTC. The chain combines TRBV7-9 with TRBJ2-1, with D possibly TRBD2 on 6 matching bases. CDR1 is SEHNR, CDR2 FQNEAQ, per germline (reference sequence). CDR3 length: 16 residues. Trimming pared 2 bases from V and 1 base from J, leaving 12 bases between.

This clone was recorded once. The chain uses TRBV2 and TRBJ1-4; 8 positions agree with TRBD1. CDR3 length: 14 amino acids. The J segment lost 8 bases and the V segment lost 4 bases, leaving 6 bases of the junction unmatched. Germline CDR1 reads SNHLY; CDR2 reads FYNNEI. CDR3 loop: CASSVSRGREKLFF. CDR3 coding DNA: TGTGCCAGCAGTGTTTCCAGGGGGCGAGAAAAACTGTTTTTT.

CDR3 amino acids: CASSSRGQAGESYEQYF. DNA of the CDR3: TGTGCCAGCAGCTCTCGCGGGCAGGCAGGGGAGAGCTACGAGCAGTACTTC. The chain uses TRBV7-8 and TRBJ2-7; D is perhaps TRBD1 (6 bases). This CDR3 is built from 17 residues. The germline V and J ends were trimmed by 4 bases and 3 bases, with 22 bases remaining between them. CDR1 is SGHVS and CDR2 is FQNEAQ in the germline V gene.

As DNA, the CDR3 is TGCGCCAGCAGCCAAGCGTCCACGGCGAACACCGGGGAGCTGTTTTTT. It yields the protein CASSQASTANTGELFF. The chain carries TRBV4-1 and TRBJ2-2; D is undetermined. The CDR3 extends over 16 amino acids. The V gene lost 1 base and the J gene lost 0 bases, with 9 bases spanning the gap. Germline assignment: CDR1 MGHRA and CDR2 YSYEKL.

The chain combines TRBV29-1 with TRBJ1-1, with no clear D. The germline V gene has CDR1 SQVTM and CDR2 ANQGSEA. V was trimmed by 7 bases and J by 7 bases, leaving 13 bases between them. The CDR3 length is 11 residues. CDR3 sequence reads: CSAGYRGEAFF. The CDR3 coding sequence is TGCAGCGCGGGATACCGGGGTGAAGCTTTCTTT.

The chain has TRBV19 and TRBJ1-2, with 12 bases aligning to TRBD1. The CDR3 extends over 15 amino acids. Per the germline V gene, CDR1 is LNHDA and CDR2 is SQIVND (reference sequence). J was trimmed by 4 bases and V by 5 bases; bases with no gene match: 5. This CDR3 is CASSAGQGAAYGYTF. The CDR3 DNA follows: TGTGCCAGTAGTGCGGGACAGGGGGCCGCCTATGGCTACACCTTC.

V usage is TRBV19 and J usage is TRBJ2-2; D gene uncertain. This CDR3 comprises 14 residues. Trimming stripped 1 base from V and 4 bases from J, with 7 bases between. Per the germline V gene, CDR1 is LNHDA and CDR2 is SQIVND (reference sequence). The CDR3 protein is CASSIGWGTGELFF. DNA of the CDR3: TGTGCCAGTAGTATAGGATGGGGCACCGGGGAGCTGTTTTTT.

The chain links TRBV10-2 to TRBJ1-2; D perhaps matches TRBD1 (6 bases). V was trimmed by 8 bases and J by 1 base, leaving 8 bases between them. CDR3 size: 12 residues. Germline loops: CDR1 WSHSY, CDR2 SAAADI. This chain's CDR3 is CASWTDNYGYTF. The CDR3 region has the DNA TGCGCCAGCTGGACAGATAACTATGGCTACACCTTC.

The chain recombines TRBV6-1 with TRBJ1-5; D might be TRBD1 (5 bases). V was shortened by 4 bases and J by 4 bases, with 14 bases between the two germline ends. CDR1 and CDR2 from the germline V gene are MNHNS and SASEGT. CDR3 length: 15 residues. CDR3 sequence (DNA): TGTGCCAGCAGTGTGGTCAGGGCCGCTAATCAGCCCCAGCATTTT. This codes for CASSVVRAANQPQHF.

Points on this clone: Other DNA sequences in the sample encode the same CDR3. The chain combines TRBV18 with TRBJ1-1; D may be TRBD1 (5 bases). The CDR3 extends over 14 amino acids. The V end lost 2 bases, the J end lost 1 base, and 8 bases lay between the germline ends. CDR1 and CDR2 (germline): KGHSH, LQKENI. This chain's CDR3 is CASSPVGGNTEAFF. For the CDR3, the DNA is TGTGCCAGCTCACCAGTGGGGGGGAACACTGAAGCTTTCTTT.

CDR3 nucleotides: TGTGCCAGCAGCTACCCATCAGGGCCCGTTCCGCGGGAGGTTTACGAGCAGTACTTC. This translates into CASSYPSGPVPREVYEQYF. V and J are TRBV7-3 and TRBJ2-7; TRBD2 aligns across 8 bases. Trimming took 4 bases from V and 4 from J; bases not matched to a gene: 21. Per the germline V gene, CDR1 is SGHTA and CDR2 is FQGTGA. The length of the CDR3 is 19 residues.

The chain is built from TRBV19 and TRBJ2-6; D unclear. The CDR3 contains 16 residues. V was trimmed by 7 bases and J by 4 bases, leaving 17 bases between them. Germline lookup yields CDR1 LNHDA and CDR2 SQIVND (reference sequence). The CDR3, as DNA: TGTGCCAGTACCCGACGGGCAGACGACGGGGCCAACGTCCTGACTTTC. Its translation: CASTRRADDGANVLTF.